These T cell receptor beta chains were read from a single sample in a study of blood T cell repertoires in COVID-19. Assay used: immunoSEQ multiplex PCR; TCRdb lists only in-frame clones, some missing. The table has around 180,000 clones, roughly 84% seen once; the top ten hold 1.5%. Sequenced: peripheral blood. The receptors here all came from a human donor in a cohort sampled during active COVID-19. CDR3s include the opening cysteine and the closing phenylalanine or tryptophan. D genes are given only for firm matches. A row's size may be missing; if present it is once, few, many or a size class.

size | J | V | D | DNA | CDR3
once | TRBJ2-7 | TRBV19 | NA | TGTGCCAGTAAAGGGGATCTCAACGAGCAGTACTTC | CASKGDLNEQYF
NA | TRBJ1-2 | TRBV5-6 | TRBD1 | TGTGCCAGCAGCCCGGACAGGGGCACTATTGGGGGCTACACCTTC | CASSPDRGTIGGYTF
few | TRBJ1-5 | TRBV18 | NA | TGTGCCAGCTCAGACACAGCGGCAGCTAATCAGCCCCAGCATTTT | CASSDTAAANQPQHF
NA | TRBJ2-5 | TRBV15 | NA | TGTGCCACCAGCAGAGGATGGGACACCCAAGAGACCCAGTACTTC | CATSRGWDTQETQYF
NA | TRBJ1-6 | TRBV11-2 | NA | TGTGCCAGCAGCCCAAATACGGCGGGTTATAATTCACCCCTCCACTTT | CASSPNTAGYNSPLHF
NA | TRBJ2-3 | TRBV6-2/TRBV6-3 | TRBD1 | TGTGCCAGCAGTTCGACAGGGGGCCCTACAGATACGCAGTATTTT | CASSSTGGPTDTQYF
NA | TRBJ2-1 | TRBV19 | NA | TGTGCCAGTAGTATTCTAGTCGGCCACAATGAGCAGTTCTTC | CASSILVGHNEQFF
once | TRBJ2-2 | TRBV10-3 | NA | TGTGCCATCAAGGGGGCCGGGGAGCTGTTTTTT | CAIKGAGELFF
NA | TRBJ2-7 | TRBV7-2 | TRBD2 | TGTGCCAGCAGCTTAGGGCGACTAGCGGGTTTTAGTTACGAGCAGTACTTC | CASSLGRLAGFSYEQYF
NA | TRBJ1-1 | TRBV19 | NA | TGTGCCAGTAGTATGCAGGGGCGGCCTGAAGCTTTCTTT | CASSMQGRPEAFF
NA | TRBJ2-7 | TRBV27 | TRBD1 | TGTGCCACCTCTCCGGGACAGGGGGTAGGGGAGCAGTACTTC | CATSPGQGVGEQYF
NA | TRBJ2-7 | TRBV28 | NA | TGTGCCAGCAGTACGGGACAAACCTACTCCTACGAGCAGTACTTC | CASSTGQTYSYEQYF
NA | TRBJ1-5 | TRBV24-1 | NA | TGTGCCACCAGTGATAGAGGGGGACACAATCAGCCCCAGCATTTT | CATSDRGGHNQPQHF
NA | TRBJ2-7 | TRBV5-4 | NA | TGTGCCAGCAGCTTGGCCGGGGGTACCGAGCAGTACTTC | CASSLAGGTEQYF
NA | TRBJ2-1 | TRBV29-1 | TRBD2 | TGCAGCGTTGGAAACACTAGCGGGGGTAAAGATGAGCAGTTCTTC | CSVGNTSGGKDEQFF
NA | TRBJ2-5 | TRBV5-1 | TRBD1 | TGCGCCAGCAGCTTTGGGCAGGGACAGGAGACCCAGTACTTC | CASSFGQGQETQYF
NA | TRBJ2-5 | TRBV25-1 | TRBD2 | TGTGCCACCGCGCCCGGGGACAGCGGGAGGAAAGAGACCCAGTACTTC | CATAPGDSGRKETQYF
NA | TRBJ2-7 | TRBV6-5 | TRBD1 | TGTGCCAGCAGGCCCGGGACAGCAAACTCCTACGAGCAGTACTTC | CASRPGTANSYEQYF
NA | TRBJ2-3 | TRBV5-1 | TRBD1 | TGCGCCAGCAGCTTATGGGACAGGGGAGACACAGATACGCAGTATTTT | CASSLWDRGDTDTQYF